The 13 T cell receptor beta chains below all came from one sample that was sequenced in a study of T cell repertoires in cytomegalovirus infection. Their antigens are not known. TCRdb independently ran MiXCR on the reads; one entry per CDR3 protein. The repertoire holds roughly 920,000 distinct CDR3 sequences, with less than 40% as singletons. Sequencing was performed on cultured CD8+ T cells from PBMCs, taken from culture after CMV antigen stimulation. These receptors were obtained from a human donor in good health (CMV status not recorded). Some clones in this sample may be carry-over from other donors' samples.

The V and J genes are TRBV15 and TRBJ2-5; 15 positions agree with TRBD2. This CDR3 contains 18 residues. CDR1 and CDR2 (germline): LNHNV, YYDKDF (reference sequence). The V gene end was trimmed by 3 bases and the J gene end by 2 bases; junction bases not matched to a gene: 7. CDR3 in amino acids: CATSSVRGTSGGQETQYF. Here the CDR3 DNA reads TGTGCCACCAGCAGTGTTCGAGGGACTAGCGGGGGGCAAGAGACCCAGTACTTC.

The gene calls are TRBV19 and TRBJ2-1, with 14 nucleotides matching TRBD2. The CDR3 is 16 residues long. The V gene end was trimmed by 7 bases and the J gene end by 8 bases; junction bases not matched to a gene: 10. Germline values: CDR1 LNHDA, CDR2 SQIVND (reference sequence). The CDR3 here is CASTSSTSGGADEQFF. DNA of the CDR3: TGTGCCAGTACTTCCTCGACTAGCGGGGGGGCCGATGAGCAGTTCTTC.

J is TRBJ1-2 and V is TRBV7-9; D not resolved. The ends were cut back, 3 bases at V and 6 bases at J, with 11 bases in the middle. The V gene's germline CDR1 is SEHNR and CDR2 FQNEAQ (reference sequence). The CDR3 runs to 13 residues. The CDR3 DNA is TGTGCCAGCAGCTTTTCTGGGTGGGATGGCTACACCTTC. This sequence encodes CASSFSGWDGYTF.

This clonotype was observed a handful of times. V and J are TRBV7-2 and TRBJ1-5; maybe TRBD1 (5 bases). V was trimmed by 4 bases and J by 13 bases, leaving 11 bases between them. The CDR3 runs to 11 residues. Germline V gene sequence: CDR1 SGHTA, CDR2 FQGNSA. CDR3 in DNA: TGTGCCAGCAGCTGGGCAGGGATACAGCATTTT. Its protein is CASSWAGIQHF.

This sequence joins TRBV24-1 and TRBJ2-1, with D perhaps TRBD1 (5 bases). The CDR3 consists of 17 residues. Looked up from germline, CDR1 is KGHDR and CDR2 is SFDVKD. V was shortened by 0 bases and J by 4 bases, with 15 bases between the two germline ends. In nucleotides, the CDR3 is TGTGCCACCAGTGATTTGCAAGACAGCGCTTCATACAATGAGCAGTTCTTC. Amino acids: CATSDLQDSASYNEQFF.

This clonotype has a handful of counts. The CDR3 region is CASSSNRGSSYEQYV. In DNA, the CDR3 is TGTGCCAGCAGCTCCAACAGGGGAAGCTCCTACGAGCAGTACGTC. The J gene is TRBJ2-7, the V gene TRBV7-9, with 7 bases aligning to TRBD1. V gave up 4 bases and J gave up 0 bases; unmatched junction bases: 6. This CDR3 comprises 15 residues. From germline, CDR1 is SEHNR and CDR2 FQNEAQ (reference sequence).

The V call is TRBV7-2, the J call TRBJ2-2; TRBD2 matches at 9 bases. The CDR3 extends over 18 amino acids. The V and J ends lost 0 bases and 0 bases, in that order; junction bases with no gene match: 5. The V gene's germline CDR1 is SGHTA and CDR2 FQGNSA. The CDR3 spells CASSLAISGGPNTGELFF. In DNA, the CDR3 is TGTGCCAGCAGCTTAGCGATTAGCGGGGGCCCGAACACCGGGGAGCTGTTTTTT. Using reference TRBV7-2 and TRBJ2-2 for the parts outside the CDR3, the full variable domain is GAGVSQSPSNKVTEKGKDVELRCDPISGHTALYWYRQSLGQGLEFLIYFQGNSAPDKSGLPSDRFSAERTGGSVSTLTIQRTQQEDSAVYLCASSLAISGGPNTGELFFGEGSRLTVL.

This clonotype has just one count. V gene TRBV20-1 combines with J gene TRBJ2-1; D uncertain. The CDR3 loop spans 12 amino acids. Germline CDR1 and CDR2: DFQATT and SNEGSKA (reference sequence). Here the CDR3 reads CRVLRSYNEQFF. The CDR3 DNA sequence: TGCAGGGTGTTGAGGTCCTACAATGAGCAGTTCTTC.

This clonotype was recorded at least ten times. The chain links TRBV12-3 or TRBV12-4 to TRBJ2-2, with D perhaps matching TRBD1 or TRBD2 (5 bases each). Trimming removed 3 bases from V and 1 base from J, with 15 bases in between. This CDR3 comprises 17 residues. The CDR3 sequence: CASSFDLLRGNTGELFF. The CDR3 nucleotides read TGTGCCAGCAGTTTTGACCTCTTGAGGGGGAACACCGGGGAGCTGTTTTTT.

The chain links TRBV27 to TRBJ1-5; 8 bases match TRBD1. Per the germline V gene, CDR1 is MNHEY and CDR2 is SMNVEV (reference sequence). Trimming took 1 base from V and 3 from J; bases not matched to a gene: 5. The CDR3 covers 16 residues. The CDR3 DNA sequence: TGTGCCAGCAGTTTATACGGGACAGGATTCAATCAGCCCCAGCATTTT. It yields the protein CASSLYGTGFNQPQHF.

V usage is TRBV7-6 and J usage is TRBJ1-3; no reliable D call. The CDR3 consists of 16 residues. Trimming shortened V by 0 bases and J by 4 bases, and 13 bases separated the two germline ends. The germline V gene has CDR1 SGHVS and CDR2 FNYEAQ. DNA of the CDR3: TGTGCCAGCAGCTTAGCGGTCCAAACCGCGGGAAACACCATATATTTT. Its translation: CASSLAVQTAGNTIYF.

This clonotype has more than one count but fewer than ten. This rearrangement joins TRBV12-3 or TRBV12-4 to TRBJ2-1; 7 bases are a match to TRBD2. The CDR3 covers 15 residues. V shed 3 bases and J 3 bases; nucleotides not matched to a gene: 5. As DNA, the CDR3 is TGTGCCAGCAGTTTCCCCCAGCGGGGCTACAATGAGCAGTTCTTC. It encodes CASSFPQRGYNEQFF.

In this sample, this clonotype turned up many times. The J gene is TRBJ2-2, the V gene TRBV7-8, with no clear D. The CDR3 length is 13 residues. Trimming cost V 10 bases and J 3 bases, with 12 bases left between them. Germline V gene sequence: CDR1 SGHVS, CDR2 FQNEAQ. The CDR3 sequence is CATPRSDTGELFF. The DNA of the CDR3 is TGTGCCACCCCCAGATCGGACACCGGGGAGCTGTTTTTT.